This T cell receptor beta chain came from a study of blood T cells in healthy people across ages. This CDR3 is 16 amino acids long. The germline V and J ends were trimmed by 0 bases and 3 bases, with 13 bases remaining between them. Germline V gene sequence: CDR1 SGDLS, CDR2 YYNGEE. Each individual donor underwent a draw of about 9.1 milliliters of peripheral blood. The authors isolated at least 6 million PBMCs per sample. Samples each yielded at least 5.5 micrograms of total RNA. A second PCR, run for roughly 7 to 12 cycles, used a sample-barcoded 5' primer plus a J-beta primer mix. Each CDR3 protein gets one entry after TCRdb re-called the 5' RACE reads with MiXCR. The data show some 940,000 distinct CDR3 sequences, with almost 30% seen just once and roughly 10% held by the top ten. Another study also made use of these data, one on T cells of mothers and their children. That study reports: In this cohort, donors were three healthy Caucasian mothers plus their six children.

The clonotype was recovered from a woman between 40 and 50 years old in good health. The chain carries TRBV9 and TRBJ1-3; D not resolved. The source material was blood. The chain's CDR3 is CASSVGGVSGGNTIYF. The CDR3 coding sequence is TGTGCCAGCAGCGTAGGCGGGGTATCAGGTGGAAACACCATATATTTT.